The next 23 T cell receptor beta chains were all read from a single sample in a study of blood T cell repertoires in COVID-19. Profiled with immunoSEQ multiplex PCR; TCRdb holds only in-frame clones, not every one. Of around 300,000 clones in the sample, just under 90% were seen once. Sequencing input: PBMCs or T cells enriched from blood (not recorded which). All receptors come from a woman aged 60-75 years who had recovered from COVID-19.

Here the CDR3 DNA reads TGTGCCAGCAGCTATAACCCGGGACTGGCCTCCTACGAGCAGTACTTC. It codes for CASSYNPGLASYEQYF. The chain employs TRBV5-8 and TRBJ2-7, with D possibly being TRBD2 (6 bases). The CDR3 runs 16 residues. The germline V gene has CDR1 SGHTS and CDR2 YDEGEE. V shed 3 bases and J shed 0 bases, with 16 bases lying between them.

The chain has TRBV10-2 and TRBJ1-1, with D possibly TRBD1 on 6 matching bases. The V end was cut by 10 bases, the J end by 2 bases, with 11 bases between. This CDR3 region has 12 residues. The germline CDR1 and CDR2 sequences are WSHSY and SAAADI. The CDR3 DNA reads TGCGCCACACGACAGGCCAACACTGAAGCTTTCTTT. Amino acid sequence: CATRQANTEAFF.

The chain has TRBV7-9 and TRBJ2-1; 9 nucleotides agree with TRBD2. The ends lost 7 bases at V and 7 bases at J; junction bases unmatched: 20. Germline V gene sequence: CDR1 SEHNR, CDR2 FQNEAQ (reference sequence). The CDR3 loop spans 18 amino acids. The CDR3 DNA reads TGTGCCAGCACGCGAGCGGGGGGCGCGGACGCCCTCGGAAATGAGCAGTTCTTC. It translates to CASTRAGGADALGNEQFF.

V is TRBV4-1 and J is TRBJ1-5, with a tentative D call TRBD1 (6 bases). CDR1 and CDR2 (germline): MGHRA, YSYEKL. The CDR3 extends over 15 amino acids. Trimming left V 4 bases short and J 5 bases short, with 15 bases between. The CDR3 nucleotides read TGCGCCAGCAGCCCCTACACAGGGTCCGATCAGCCCCAGCATTTT. This codes for CASSPYTGSDQPQHF.

The V call is TRBV5-5, the J call TRBJ1-3, with D possibly being TRBD1 (5 bases). Between the trimmed V and J ends, which lost 6 bases and 4 bases, there was a span of 17 bases. CDR1 is SGHKS, CDR2 YYEKEE, per germline (reference sequence). CDR3 length equals 15 residues. The CDR3 region is CASTRDTGQGNTIYF. The CDR3 DNA reads TGTGCCAGCACCCGTGACACAGGTCAGGGAAACACCATATATTTT.

The chain carries TRBV2 and TRBJ2-1; TRBD2 matches at 8 bases. The CDR3 length is 12 residues. The V segment lost 10 bases and the J segment 8 bases; nucleotides outside the gene matches: 7. The germline V gene has CDR1 SNHLY and CDR2 FYNNEI. Here the CDR3 reads CATTSGYYEQFF. The DNA for the CDR3 is TGTGCCACTACTAGCGGTTATTATGAGCAGTTCTTC.

The chain's CDR3 is CASSSQGGAYEQYF. The CDR3 DNA reads as TGCGCCAGCAGCTCCCAAGGGGGAGCCTACGAGCAGTACTTC. This sequence joins TRBV5-1 and TRBJ2-7, with D tentatively TRBD1 (6 bases). V was pared by 3 bases and J by 2 bases, with 12 bases between. CDR3 length: 14 amino acids. The germline CDR1 and CDR2 sequences are SGHRS and YFSETQ.

The chain combines TRBV4-2 with TRBJ2-7; tentative D call: TRBD2 (5 bases). The germline V gene has CDR1 LGHNA and CDR2 YNFKEQ. V gave up 0 bases and J gave up 5 bases, with 14 bases separating them. The CDR3 has 15 residues. In DNA, the CDR3 is TGTGCCAGCAGCCAAGAGCAGGTCGGGGTGAACGAGCAGTACTTC. This encodes CASSQEQVGVNEQYF.

The chain uses TRBV19 and TRBJ2-1, with D perhaps matching TRBD2 (6 bases). CDR1 is LNHDA, CDR2 SQIVND, per germline (reference sequence). The CDR3 loop spans 13 amino acids. V was cut by 7 bases and J by 4 bases, with 11 bases left in between. The chain's CDR3 is CASTDGGYNEQFF. The CDR3 nucleotides are TGTGCCAGTACCGATGGAGGGTACAATGAGCAGTTCTTC.

V usage is TRBV29-1 and J usage is TRBJ2-4; D might be TRBD1 (6 bases). This CDR3 has 13 residues. CDR1 and CDR2 from the germline V gene are SQVTM and ANQGSEA. Trimming shortened V by 4 bases and J by 0 bases, and 7 bases separated the two germline ends. The CDR3 here is CSVVGGAKNIQYF. DNA for the CDR3: TGCAGCGTTGTAGGGGGAGCCAAAAACATTCAGTACTTC.

The chain recombines TRBV28 with TRBJ1-4, with 7 positions matching TRBD1. Trimming cost V 4 bases and J 3 bases; bases outside gene matches: 5. The CDR3 runs to 15 residues. CDR1 MDHEN and CDR2 SYDVKM come from the germline V gene. The CDR3 DNA reads TGTGCCAGCAGTTACGGACAGGCCCCTAATGAAAAACTGTTTTTT. Protein sequence: CASSYGQAPNEKLFF.

The chain joins TRBV4-1 to TRBJ1-1; D might be TRBD1 (6 bases). CDR3 size: 20 residues. Germline-derived CDR1 and CDR2 are MGHRA and YSYEKL. V lost 3 bases to trimming and J lost 2 bases, with 28 bases between them. The CDR3 reads CASSHKPGQFLRAFNTEAFF. CDR3 nucleotide sequence: TGCGCCAGCAGCCATAAACCCGGACAGTTTTTGAGGGCTTTTAACACTGAAGCTTTCTTT.

The V and J genes are TRBV18 and TRBJ2-7, with 7 bases lining up with TRBD2. V shed 6 bases and J 7 bases; nucleotides not matched to a gene: 12. From germline, CDR1 is KGHSH and CDR2 LQKENI. The CDR3 spans 14 residues. The CDR3 bases are TGTGCCAGCTCCTCGCAGCGGGGCCCGTGGGAGCAGTACTTC. Protein sequence: CASSSQRGPWEQYF.

This clone was counted a single time. The chain combines TRBV3-1 (or the pseudogene TRBV3-2) with TRBJ1-4, with 9 bases fitting TRBD1. The germline gives CDR1 LGHDT, CDR2 YNNKEL (reference sequence). Unmatched junction bases numbered 10, after V lost 6 bases and J lost 8 bases. The CDR3 loop spans 15 amino acids. CDR3 loop: CASSHAGTGHEKLFF. Written as DNA, the CDR3 is TGTGCCAGCAGTCACGCGGGGACAGGGCACGAAAAACTGTTTTTT.

The V and J genes are TRBV27 and TRBJ1-2; 8 bases match TRBD1. Trimming removed 6 bases from V and 4 bases from J; junction bases left unmatched: 7. The CDR3 is 14 residues long. The germline CDR1 and CDR2 sequences are MNHEY and SMNVEV (reference sequence). The CDR3 spells CASSSGGAPYGYTF. CDR3 bases: TGTGCCAGCAGCTCAGGGGGCGCACCCTATGGCTACACCTTC.

CDR3 DNA: TGTGCCAGTAGTATTAGTGAAGCATTTGGTGAGCAGTTCTTC. Its protein product is CASSISEAFGEQFF. The chain links TRBV19 to TRBJ2-1, with D unresolved. Germline V gene sequence: CDR1 LNHDA, CDR2 SQIVND (reference sequence). The length of the CDR3 is 14 residues. The germline V and J ends were trimmed by 3 bases and 9 bases, with 15 bases remaining between them.

This rearrangement joins TRBV12-3 or TRBV12-4 to TRBJ2-3; no clear D gene. CDR3 size: 13 residues. Trimming cost V 3 bases and J 3 bases, with 7 bases left between them. The CDR3 is CASSLQSTDTQYF. The CDR3 DNA follows: TGTGCCAGCAGTTTGCAGTCGACAGATACGCAGTATTTT.

The rearrangement links TRBV24-1 to TRBJ2-7; TRBD1 matches 9 bases. CDR1 is KGHDR, CDR2 SFDVKD, per germline. The CDR3 is 13 residues long. After removal of 9 bases from V and 5 bases from J, the junction contained 7 bases not matched to a gene. CDR3: CATGPGQGNEQYF. CDR3 nucleotide sequence: TGTGCCACCGGCCCGGGACAGGGAAACGAGCAGTACTTC.

The chain recombines TRBV13 with TRBJ2-1; 9 nucleotides line up with TRBD2. J lost 5 bases, V lost 4 bases, and 3 bases had no gene match. This CDR3 has 14 residues. The germline V gene has CDR1 PRHDT and CDR2 FYEKMQ (reference sequence). In DNA, the CDR3 is TGTGCCAGCAGCTGGGGACTAGCCGACAATGAGCAGTTCTTC. It translates to CASSWGLADNEQFF.

This clone was seen only once. The J gene is TRBJ2-1, the V gene TRBV10-3; D not resolved. The CDR3 has 16 amino acids. V lost 2 bases to trimming and J lost 2 bases, with 13 bases between them. Germline CDR1 ENHRY, CDR2 SYGVKD. The CDR3 loop reads CAISEQEPRAYNEQFF. CDR3 nucleotide sequence: TGTGCCATCAGTGAGCAGGAACCCCGAGCCTACAATGAGCAGTTCTTC.

The rearrangement joins TRBV11-2 to TRBJ2-5; the match to TRBD2 covers 11 bases. The junction had 7 bases not matched to a gene; V was cut back by 5 bases and J by 5 bases. Germline V gives CDR1 SGHAT, CDR2 FQNNGV. This CDR3 region has 15 residues. The CDR3, as DNA: TGTGCCAGCAGCCTCGGACTAGCGGGTACGGAGACCCAGTACTTC. It specifies CASSLGLAGTETQYF.

This chain links TRBV5-1 with TRBJ2-2; TRBD1 matches at 7 bases. The V gene's germline CDR1 is SGHRS and CDR2 YFSETQ. The V gene end was trimmed by 4 bases and the J gene end by 6 bases; junction bases not matched to a gene: 15. The CDR3 has 17 residues. The CDR3 sequence is CASSRQGPGSNAGELFF. CDR3 coding DNA: TGCGCCAGCAGCCGACAGGGCCCGGGATCGAATGCCGGGGAGCTGTTTTTT.

The J gene is TRBJ2-5, the V gene TRBV5-1, with TRBD2 matching over 10 bases. The V gene's germline CDR1 is SGHRS and CDR2 YFSETQ. This CDR3 is built from 16 residues. V was clipped by 0 bases and J by 5 bases; unmatched bases: 7. CDR3 amino acids: CASSLALAGDRETQYF. CDR3 in DNA: TGCGCCAGCAGCTTGGCCCTAGCGGGGGACCGGGAGACCCAGTACTTC. Full variable domain (outside the CDR3, taken from reference TRBV5-1 and TRBJ2-5): KAGVTQTPRYLIKTRGQQVTLSCSPISGHRSVSWYQQTPGQGLQFLFEYFSETQRNKGNFPGRFSGRQFSNSRSEMNVSTLELGDSALYLCASSLALAGDRETQYFGPGTRLLVL.